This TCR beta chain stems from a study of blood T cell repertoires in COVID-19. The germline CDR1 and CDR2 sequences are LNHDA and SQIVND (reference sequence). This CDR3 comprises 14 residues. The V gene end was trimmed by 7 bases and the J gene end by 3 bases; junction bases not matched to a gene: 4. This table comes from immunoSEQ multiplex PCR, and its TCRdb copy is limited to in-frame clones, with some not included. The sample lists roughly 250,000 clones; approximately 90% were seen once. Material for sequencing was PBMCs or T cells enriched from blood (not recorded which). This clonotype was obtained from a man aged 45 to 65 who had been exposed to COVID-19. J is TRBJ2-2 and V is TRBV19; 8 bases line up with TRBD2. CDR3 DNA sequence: TGTGCCAGTAATCCGGGACTAGACACCGGGGAGCTGTTTTTT. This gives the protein CASNPGLDTGELFF.